These T cell receptor beta chains were read from a single sample in a study of blood T cell repertoires in COVID-19. Profiled with immunoSEQ multiplex PCR; TCRdb holds only in-frame clones, not every one. The sample yields a few hundred thousand clones, about 82% seen once. The sequenced sample consisted of peripheral blood. Receptors were obtained from a human donor in a cohort sampled during active COVID-19. Both conserved end residues are part of each CDR3. A D gene is named only where the DNA matches it firmly. Some rows mark clone size as missing; the rest say once, few, many or name a class of expanded clone.

v_call,d_call,clone_size,j_call,cdr3_aa,cdr3_nt
TRBV5-6,.,.,TRBJ2-7,CASSPRQLLVEQYF,TGTGCCAGCAGCCCCCGACAGCTGCTAGTTGAGCAGTACTTC
TRBV7-2,.,.,TRBJ2-1,CASSPFWRGGIYNEQFF,TGTGCCAGCAGCCCCTTTTGGAGGGGGGGAATTTACAATGAGCAGTTCTTC
TRBV30,.,.,TRBJ2-7,CAWSLWGGDTEQYF,TGTGCCTGGAGCCTATGGGGCGGCGACACCGAGCAGTACTTC
TRBV5-6,TRBD1,.,TRBJ2-2,CASSVGQGAYTGELFF,TGTGCCAGCAGCGTGGGACAGGGGGCATATACCGGGGAGCTGTTTTTT
TRBV30,.,.,TRBJ2-3,CAWSAGQRTDTQYF,TGTGCCTGGAGTGCTGGACAGCGCACAGATACGCAGTATTTT
TRBV7-9,.,.,TRBJ1-1,CASSFPGFTEAFF,TGTGCCAGCAGCTTTCCGGGGTTCACTGAAGCTTTCTTT
TRBV6-5,.,.,TRBJ2-3,CASIISPDTQYF,TGTGCCAGCATTATTAGTCCAGATACGCAGTATTTT
TRBV9,.,.,TRBJ1-2,CASSTYTGWGYGYTF,TGTGCCAGCAGCACCTACACAGGGTGGGGGTATGGCTACACCTTC
TRBV3-1/TRBV3-2,.,.,TRBJ1-2,CASSQELERGTYGYTF,TGTGCCAGCAGCCAAGAGCTGGAGAGAGGTACCTATGGCTACACCTTC
TRBV2,.,.,TRBJ1-6,CASSEARQVNSPLHF,TGTGCCAGCAGTGAAGCTCGACAAGTCAATTCACCCCTCCACTTT
TRBV5-1,TRBD1,.,TRBJ2-7,CASSRTGTVYEQYF,TGCGCCAGCAGTCGGACCGGGACAGTTTACGAGCAGTACTTC
TRBV10-3,.,.,TRBJ1-3,CATNSFPLIGNTIYF,TGTGCCACCAACAGTTTTCCATTGATCGGAAACACCATATATTTT
TRBV5-5,TRBD1,.,TRBJ2-7,CASSFDSGTGGYEQYF,TGTGCCAGCAGCTTTGACTCCGGGACAGGGGGCTACGAGCAGTACTTC
TRBV3-1/TRBV3-2,.,.,TRBJ2-2,CASRPSGTGELFF,TGTGCCAGCAGACCATCGGGGACCGGGGAGCTGTTTTTT
TRBV11-2,.,.,TRBJ2-3,CASSSGTRTDTQYF,TGTGCCAGCAGCTCCGGGACACGCACAGATACGCAGTATTTT
TRBV6-5,TRBD2,.,TRBJ2-1,CASSYAFGGNRNEQFF,TGTGCCAGCAGTTACGCATTCGGGGGGAACCGCAATGAGCAGTTCTTC
TRBV3-1/TRBV3-2,TRBD1,.,TRBJ2-2,CASSQTGGGTGELFF,TGTGCCAGCAGCCAGACAGGGGGCGGAACCGGGGAGCTGTTTTTT
TRBV19,TRBD1,.,TRBJ1-5,CASLSGRGSQPQHF,TGTGCCAGTTTGAGTGGCAGGGGGAGTCAGCCCCAGCATTTT
TRBV7-3,.,once,TRBJ2-7,CASSYSRDSYEQYF,TGTGCCAGCAGCTATTCTCGGGACTCCTACGAGCAGTACTTC
TRBV7-3,TRBD2,.,TRBJ2-3,CASRPSGGADTQYF,TGTGCCAGCCGGCCTAGCGGGGGGGCAGATACGCAGTATTTT
TRBV3-1/TRBV3-2,.,once,TRBJ1-3,CASSSQRGSGNTIYF,TGTGCCAGCAGCTCTCAGAGAGGCTCTGGAAACACCATATATTTT
TRBV24-1,.,once,TRBJ2-3,CATSDPTALGSTDTQYF,TGTGCCACCAGTGACCCGACAGCGCTCGGTAGCACAGATACGCAGTATTTT
TRBV24-1,TRBD1,.,TRBJ1-2,CATSDLKGGFGYTF,TGTGCCACCAGTGATTTGAAAGGGGGCTTTGGCTACACCTTC
TRBV6-2/TRBV6-3,.,.,TRBJ1-5,CASSKQSKSYGNQPQHF,TGTGCCAGCAGTAAACAGTCAAAGAGTTATGGCAATCAGCCCCAGCATTTT
TRBV19,.,.,TRBJ1-3,CASSALTVSGNTIYF,TGTGCCAGTAGTGCGTTGACAGTCTCTGGAAACACCATATATTTT
TRBV5-1,.,.,TRBJ2-2,CASSFSMRAYTGELFF,TGCGCCAGCAGCTTTAGTATGCGGGCCTACACCGGGGAGCTGTTTTTT
TRBV21-1,.,.,TRBJ2-5,CASSNRLARRETQYF,TGTGCCAGCAGCAATCGGCTAGCTCGGAGAGAGACCCAGTACTTC
TRBV29-1,.,.,TRBJ1-1,CSVSSGNTEAFF,TGCAGCGTTTCTTCAGGGAACACTGAAGCTTTCTTT
TRBV6-1,.,.,TRBJ1-4,CASSERQLTNEKLFF,TGTGCCAGCAGTGAAAGACAGCTAACTAATGAAAAACTGTTTTTT
TRBV3-1/TRBV3-2,TRBD2,.,TRBJ2-1,CASSQVGTSGGDEQFF,TGTGCCAGCAGCCAAGTTGGGACTAGCGGGGGGGATGAGCAGTTCTTC
TRBV5-1,.,once,TRBJ1-3,CASSLEIVGSGNTIYF,TGCGCCAGCAGCTTGGAGATTGTCGGGTCTGGAAACACCATATATTTT
TRBV4-2,.,.,TRBJ2-1,CASSPSEGFSYNEQFF,TGTGCCAGCAGCCCTTCGGAGGGGTTCTCCTACAATGAGCAGTTCTTC
TRBV6-6,TRBD1,.,TRBJ1-3,CASSPGGPISGNTIYF,TGTGCCAGCAGCCCAGGGGGCCCAATCTCTGGAAACACCATATATTTT
TRBV19,TRBD1,.,TRBJ1-1,CASSMTGGNTEAFF,TGTGCCAGTAGTATGACAGGGGGCAACACTGAAGCTTTCTTT
TRBV6-4,.,.,TRBJ2-7,CASSDSSGENNEQYF,TGTGCCAGCAGTGACTCTTCAGGGGAAAATAACGAGCAGTACTTC
TRBV7-9,TRBD1,.,TRBJ2-7,CASSLVGTGWYEQYF,TGTGCCAGCAGCTTAGTAGGGACAGGGTGGTACGAGCAGTACTTC
TRBV19,.,.,TRBJ2-7,CASSRTGTFPYEQYF,TGTGCCAGTAGTAGAACCGGGACTTTTCCCTACGAGCAGTACTTC
TRBV5-1,TRBD1,once,TRBJ2-6,CASMLAQGVGGANVLTF,TGCGCCAGCATGTTGGCACAGGGGGTTGGTGGGGCCAACGTCCTGACTTTC
TRBV24-1,TRBD1,.,TRBJ2-7,CATSETGYEQYF,TGTGCCACCAGCGAGACAGGGTACGAGCAGTACTTC
TRBV7-3,.,.,TRBJ2-3,CASSRQSTDTQYF,TGTGCCAGCTCCCGACAGAGCACAGATACGCAGTATTTT
TRBV9,TRBD1,.,TRBJ2-3,CASSAGGIRTDTQYF,TGTGCCAGCAGCGCAGGGGGCATAAGAACAGATACGCAGTATTTT
TRBV11-2,.,.,TRBJ2-4,CASSLVSRNIQYF,TGTGCCAGCAGCTTAGTGTCCAGAAACATTCAGTACTTC
TRBV21-1,.,once,TRBJ1-5,CASRPGGPLSNQPQHF,TGTGCCAGCCGCCCCGGGGGGCCTTTAAGCAATCAGCCCCAGCATTTT
TRBV4-2,TRBD2,.,TRBJ2-5,CASSQEATSGGEVQETQYF,TGTGCCAGCAGCCAAGAAGCGACTAGCGGGGGAGAAGTCCAAGAGACCCAGTACTTC
TRBV27,TRBD1,.,TRBJ2-2,CASSFWQGANTGELFF,TGTGCCAGCAGTTTTTGGCAGGGGGCAAACACCGGGGAGCTGTTTTTT
TRBV5-1,TRBD1,.,TRBJ2-3,CASSTGQARTDTQYF,TGCGCCAGCAGCACCGGACAGGCCAGGACAGATACGCAGTATTTT
TRBV28,.,.,TRBJ2-1,CASHGLPRNNEQFF,TGTGCCAGCCACGGACTACCGCGAAACAATGAGCAGTTCTTC
TRBV2,.,many,TRBJ2-7,CASSPGTNEQYF,TGTGCCAGCAGCCCCGGGACAAACGAGCAGTACTTC
TRBV10-1,.,once,TRBJ2-4,CASTQGRLAKNIQYF,TGCGCCAGCACCCAGGGGCGGCTAGCCAAAAACATTCAGTACTTC
TRBV5-1,.,.,TRBJ2-4,CASSSTGLLAKNIQYF,TGCGCCAGCAGCTCGACAGGTCTTCTAGCCAAAAACATTCAGTACTTC
TRBV7-9,.,once,TRBJ1-3,CASSFISETGNTIYF,TGTGCCAGCAGCTTCATAAGTGAGACTGGAAACACCATATATTTT
TRBV19,.,.,TRBJ1-5,CASSMTFSIGNQPQHF,TGTGCCAGTAGTATGACCTTTTCGATCGGGAATCAGCCCCAGCATTTT
TRBV10-3,.,.,TRBJ1-2,CAITAEGVRGYTF,TGTGCCATCACGGCTGAGGGAGTAAGGGGCTACACCTTC
TRBV27,.,.,TRBJ2-7,CASTTQWEVPYEQYF,TGTGCCAGCACCACACAGTGGGAGGTGCCCTACGAGCAGTACTTC
TRBV27,TRBD1,.,TRBJ1-2,CASGTGGTPYGYTF,TGTGCCAGCGGAACAGGGGGCACCCCCTATGGCTACACCTTC